The T cell receptor (beta chain) under discussion was sequenced for a study of T cells in Graves' hyperthyroidism and ophthalmopathy (dated by TCRdb to 2018 to 2020). Looking at the study overall: Peripheral blood was collected at initial diagnosis, before any treatment. A discovery cohort of about a hundred patients, roughly 40 with Graves' ophthalmopathy and over 55 with stable Graves' hyperthyroidism, was used to find distinguishing TCR V-J signatures. Prospective prediction of ophthalmopathy was tested in an independent validation cohort consisting of some 18 hyperthyroidism patients and approximately 16 patients who later progressed to ophthalmopathy. For training and testing, the approximately 92 patients in the discovery cohort were randomly divided in a 7:3 ratio. In roughly six Graves' hyperthyroidism patients, the study also compared T-cell repertoires from thyroid tissue with T-cell repertoires from blood. Following sampling, methimazole starting at 30 mg daily was given to hyperthyroidism patients, and high-dose intravenous methylprednisolone was given to ophthalmopathy patients. TCR Vbeta CDR3 sequencing of 135 peripheral blood samples (more than 40 ophthalmopathy, around 80 hyperthyroidism and approximately 17 progressor patients) is reported in the paper.

This clonotype was observed at least ten times. What antigen it recognizes has not been identified. Base qualities are not at hand, and no much larger clone is one base apart. Overall results and qualifications from the work: No statistical method was used to fix the sample size in advance, and group allocation was not hidden from the investigators. A 13 V-J signature model separated ophthalmopathy from stable hyperthyroidism, with 87.88% sensitivity and about 81% specificity in cross-validation and 80%/75% in testing. Most expanded thyroid clonotypes (frequency above 0.001) were also detected in blood, a finding suggesting that blood repertoires may reflect thyroid immune responses. In validation, progression to ophthalmopathy was predicted by the model with roughly 71% sensitivity and 72.22% specificity, a median of about 6.4 months before onset.

Ophthalmopathy patients had moderately to severely active disease, with a Clinical Activity Score of 3 or more, a NOSPECS grade of 4 or more, and a disease duration of less than 3 months. Any patient with an uncontrolled infection, another autoimmune disease, pregnancy or lactation was excluded. Clinical symptoms, serum thyroxine and TRAb, thyroid ultrasound, and orbital computed tomography formed the basis for the diagnoses. PBMCs were separated from roughly 9.3 ml of fresh peripheral blood using Ficoll-Paque density gradient centrifugation. Trizol reagent was used to extract total RNA, and RNA quality was then checked on an Agilent 2100 Bioanalyzer. Clipping removes 7 bases from V and 3 bases from J, with 4 as the unmatched junction base count. From the cysteine up to the phenylalanine, the CDR3 has a length of 13 residues. Kept here is only the CDR3 DNA, which spans 39 bases and is read in frame from base 1. Based on the germline V gene, the CDR1 and CDR2 sequences are SQVTM and ANQGSEA.

TCR beta CDR3 regions were amplified from RNA transcripts. A first-round RT-PCR of the TCR CDR3 used the HTBI primer set with the Qiagen OneStep RT-PCR kit. Libraries were constructed in a second round of multiplex PCR, after which size selection and purification were carried out. The libraries were sequenced on an Illumina HiSeq2000 using paired-end 100 bp reads. Per the authors' processing: SOAPnuke was used to process the raw data, with reads discarded if the reads contained adapters or uncalled bases, had a mean Phred below 15, or lacked an exact constant-primer or identifier match. COPE v1.2.5 was used to merge high-quality paired reads, and clonotypes were defined as unique nucleotide sequences. MiTCR v1.1 was used to align the clonotypes against IMGT TRBV, TRBD and TRBJ reference segments. The analysis included only V-J combinations with a frequency above 0.0001, which together covered approximately 99% of the repertoires. The TCS score was defined as F50 (clonal expansion) divided by E x V (chaos), with BLOSUM62-based TCRdist calculated between CDR3 peptides within each V-J. Welch's t-statistics and random forest reduced roughly 540 V-J features to 10 to 15, which were used in a naive Bayes classifier (R e1071). The similarity between thyroid and blood repertoires was quantified using the Morisita-Horn index. Through fastp at Q25 and MiXCR, TCRdb rebuilt clones from the public reads, retaining in-frame beta chains. Merged by CDR3 protein, the rows form single entries marked with the most common genes and DNA. None of the V and J calls come from the authors' own analysis; TCRdb made them. This sample gives approximately 610,000 distinct CDR3 sequences in total; about 15% of them show up just once. The ten largest clonotypes hold about 4.5% of the sample.

The sample taken for sequencing was blood. This clonotype originated in a woman between 40 and 55 years old with Graves' ophthalmopathy. The receptor chain draws on TRBV29-1 and TRBJ1-2; 11 central nucleotides agree with TRBD1. The nucleotide sequence reads TGCAGCGCCGGGACAGGGGGAGACTATGGCTACACCTTC. It is translated as CSAGTGGDYGYTF. Extended through the reference TRBV29-1 and TRBJ1-2 proteins, this CDR3 yields the full variable domain: SAVISQKPSRDICQRGTSLTIQCQVDSQVTMMFWYRQQPGQSLTLIATANQGSEATYESGFVIDKFPISRPNLTFSTLTVSNMSPEDSSIYLCSAGTGGDYGYTFGSGTRLTVV.